These T cell receptor beta chains were read from a single sample in a study of T cell responses to AZD1222 COVID-19 vaccine. Sequencing was performed with immunoSEQ multiplex PCR; in TCRdb, only in-frame clones are kept and a portion is missing. The data contain 95,000 to 150,000 clones, around 89% of them seen just once; the ten biggest clones take up about 3%. Sequencing used peripheral blood, obtained on day 0 of AZD1222 vaccination. Receptor source: an adult in good health. Each CDR3 is given with its conserved first and last residue. A D gene is named only where the DNA matches it firmly. For some rows the clone size is stated as once, few or many, or as a class when expanded; others skip it.

clone_size	d_call	v_call	j_call	cdr3_nt	cdr3_aa
NA	NA	TRBV5-1	TRBJ1-1	TGCGCCAGCAGCTTTATGAGAGGAGAGGAGGACACTGAAGCTTTCTTT	CASSFMRGEEDTEAFF
NA	TRBD1	TRBV7-2	TRBJ2-5	TGTGCCAGCAGCTTAGTAGACAGGGCCCAAGAGACCCAGTACTTC	CASSLVDRAQETQYF
NA	TRBD1	TRBV4-3	TRBJ1-4	TGCGCCAGCAGCCAAGGAAGACAGGGATTTTTTAGGCATGAAAAACTGTTTTTT	CASSQGRQGFFRHEKLFF
NA	NA	TRBV6-2/TRBV6-3	TRBJ1-2	TGTGCCAGCAGTCCACAGGGCTATGGCTACACCTTC	CASSPQGYGYTF
NA	TRBD1	TRBV6-2/TRBV6-3	TRBJ2-7	TGTGCCAGCACCCCGATTGGGGGACAGGGGCCGGACGAGCAGTACTTC	CASTPIGGQGPDEQYF
NA	NA	TRBV19	TRBJ1-2	TGTGCCAGTAGTATAGGGGGCAACTATGGCTACACCTTC	CASSIGGNYGYTF
NA	TRBD2	TRBV2	TRBJ2-7	TGTGCCGTAAGCGGGGGGGCCGTCGGGCAGTACTTC	CAVSGGAVGQYF
NA	NA	TRBV5-6	TRBJ2-3	TGTGCCAGCAGCTTGGGGCCCCCGATTTCGGCCACAGATACGCAGTATTTT	CASSLGPPISATDTQYF
NA	NA	TRBV6-5	TRBJ2-7	TGTGCCAGCAGGACGTCACACTTAACCTACGAGCAGTACTTC	CASRTSHLTYEQYF
NA	NA	TRBV12-3/TRBV12-4	TRBJ1-1	TGTGCCAGCAGCCCGTACCGCACTGAAGCTTTCTTT	CASSPYRTEAFF
NA	TRBD1	TRBV24-1	TRBJ2-6	TGTGCCACCAGTGATCCCACAGGGGACTCTGGGGCCAACGTCCTGACTTTC	CATSDPTGDSGANVLTF
NA	NA	TRBV28	TRBJ2-2	TGTGCCAGCAGTTTCCCTCAAATGTCGGGGGAGCTGTTTTTT	CASSFPQMSGELFF
NA	TRBD2	TRBV5-1	TRBJ2-5	TGCGCCAGCAGCTTGGCTAGCGGGGGGCTCCAAGAGACCCAGTACTTC	CASSLASGGLQETQYF
NA	NA	TRBV7-9	TRBJ1-2	TGTGCCAGCACGGGGGGGGCTAACAGGGAAACCTATGGCTACACCTTC	CASTGGANRETYGYTF
NA	NA	TRBV5-6	TRBJ2-5	TGTGCCAGCAGCGCCCTGTGGGGGACTGAACCCACCCAGTACTTC	CASSALWGTEPTQYF
NA	NA	TRBV5-4	TRBJ2-3	TGTGCCAGCAGCTTGGGGGGGAGCACAGATACGCAGTATTTT	CASSLGGSTDTQYF
NA	TRBD1	TRBV19	TRBJ1-2	TGTGCCAGTAGTATATCAGGGGGGGCCTGGGATAACTATGGCTACACCTTC	CASSISGGAWDNYGYTF
few	TRBD1	TRBV20-1	TRBJ1-6	TGCAGTGCTAGTCCGGGGACAGGGGCTTCACCCCTCCACTTT	CSASPGTGASPLHF
NA	TRBD2	TRBV7-9	TRBJ2-7	TGTGCCAGCAGCTTACCGGGACTAGCGGGCTACGAGCAGTACTTC	CASSLPGLAGYEQYF
NA	NA	TRBV12-3/TRBV12-4	TRBJ1-6	TGTGCCAGCAGTTTAGGCGGCCGTCCCCTCCACTTT	CASSLGGRPLHF
NA	NA	TRBV4-2	TRBJ1-3	TGTGCCAGCAGCCCTACCCGGGAGAACACCATATATTTT	CASSPTRENTIYF
NA	TRBD1	TRBV28	TRBJ2-1	TGTGCCAGCAGTTTGGACAGGGCAGATGAGCAGTTCTTC	CASSLDRADEQFF
NA	NA	TRBV5-1	TRBJ1-2	TGCGCCAGCAGCTTGGTAGTAGGGGCTAACTATGGCTACACCTTC	CASSLVVGANYGYTF
NA	TRBD2	TRBV5-1	TRBJ2-5	TGCGCCAGCAGCTTACTTCTAGCGGATGAAGAGACCCAGTACTTC	CASSLLLADEETQYF
once	NA	TRBV4-3	TRBJ1-1	TGCGCCAGCAGCCAAGATTCGGTACCGGCTTTCTTT	CASSQDSVPAFF
NA	NA	TRBV10-3	TRBJ1-1	TGTGCCATCAGTGAGTCGAGAGGTAAGGACGGCCGGCGAGCTTTCTTT	CAISESRGKDGRRAFF
NA	NA	TRBV7-3	TRBJ2-7	TGTGCCAGCAGCTTAACTTACCGGGGTGGCTCCTACGAGCAGTACTTC	CASSLTYRGGSYEQYF
NA	NA	TRBV11-2	TRBJ2-7	TGTGCCAGCAGCCTCGTAGGCCTCGGCATCTTCAGGGCCCCCTACGAGCAGTACTTC	CASSLVGLGIFRAPYEQYF
NA	NA	TRBV2	TRBJ1-6	TGTGCCAGCAGGCTCCGACAGTCAACACCCCTCCACTTT	CASRLRQSTPLHF